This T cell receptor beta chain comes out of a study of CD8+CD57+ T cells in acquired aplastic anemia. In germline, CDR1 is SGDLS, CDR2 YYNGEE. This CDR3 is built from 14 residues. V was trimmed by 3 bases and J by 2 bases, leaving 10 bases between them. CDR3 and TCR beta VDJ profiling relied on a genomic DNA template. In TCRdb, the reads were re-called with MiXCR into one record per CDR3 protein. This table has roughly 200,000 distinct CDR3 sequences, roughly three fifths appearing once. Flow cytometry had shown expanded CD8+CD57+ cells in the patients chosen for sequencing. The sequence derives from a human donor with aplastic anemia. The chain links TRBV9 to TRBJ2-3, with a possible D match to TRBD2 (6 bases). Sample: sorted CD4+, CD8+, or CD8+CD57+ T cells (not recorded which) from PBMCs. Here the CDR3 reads CASSASSVTDTQYF. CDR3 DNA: TGTGCCAGCAGCGCGTCTAGCGTCACAGATACGCAGTATTTT.